These T cell receptor beta chains were read from a single sample in a study of identical twins. TCRdb called the 5' RACE reads again in MiXCR, with one record for every CDR3 protein. In the table there are roughly 770,000 distinct CDR3 sequences, over 15% of which are singletons. These data were also filed under a second study, of T cells expressing NK-cell markers.

Sequencing used PBMCs. The origin of the receptors is a woman under 30 in good health. The CDR3 runs from the conserved cysteine through the conserved F or W. The order of the fields is J gene, D gene, V gene, clone size, CDR3 protein, CDR3 DNA. D genes are given only for firm matches. Expanded clones get a size class; other rows say once, few or many, or leave the size out.

j_call: TRBJ2-5
d_call: .
v_call: TRBV29-1
clone_size: .
cdr3_aa: CSVWGRETQYF
cdr3_nt: TGCAGCGTTTGGGGAAGAGAGACCCAGTACTTC

j_call: TRBJ2-5
d_call: TRBD1
v_call: TRBV5-1
clone_size: .
cdr3_aa: CASVQQGYQETQYF
cdr3_nt: TGCGCCAGCGTTCAACAGGGGTACCAAGAGACCCAGTACTTC

j_call: TRBJ2-3
d_call: .
v_call: TRBV20-1
clone_size: .
cdr3_aa: CSALHGWPQADSTQYF
cdr3_nt: TGCAGTGCCCTACATGGCTGGCCACAGGCCGATTCTACGCAGTATTTT

j_call: TRBJ2-7
d_call: .
v_call: TRBV7-9
clone_size: .
cdr3_aa: CASSSRWGDF
cdr3_nt: TGTGCCAGCAGCTCCCGGTGGGGGGACTTC

j_call: TRBJ2-1
d_call: TRBD1
v_call: TRBV6-1
clone_size: few
cdr3_aa: CASSDYPGQIYNEQFF
cdr3_nt: TGTGCCAGCAGTGATTACCCGGGACAGATCTACAATGAGCAGTTCTTC

j_call: TRBJ2-5
d_call: .
v_call: TRBV20-1
clone_size: .
cdr3_aa: CSARDLPGPRQETQYF
cdr3_nt: TGCAGTGCTAGAGATCTCCCAGGTCCTCGCCAAGAGACCCAGTACTTC

j_call: TRBJ1-4
d_call: .
v_call: TRBV29-1
clone_size: .
cdr3_aa: CSVLTTATNEKLFF
cdr3_nt: TGCAGCGTTCTGACAACTGCAACTAATGAAAAACTGTTTTTT

j_call: TRBJ2-2
d_call: .
v_call: TRBV10-3
clone_size: few
cdr3_aa: CAISESTASANTGELFF
cdr3_nt: TGTGCCATCAGTGAGTCGACGGCCAGCGCCAACACCGGGGAGCTGTTTTTT

j_call: TRBJ2-1
d_call: .
v_call: TRBV20-1
clone_size: few
cdr3_aa: CSAREEPPDNEQFF
cdr3_nt: TGCAGTGCTAGAGAAGAGCCCCCCGACAATGAGCAGTTCTTC

j_call: TRBJ1-1
d_call: .
v_call: TRBV29-1
clone_size: few
cdr3_aa: CSEDRGTEAFF
cdr3_nt: TGCAGCGAGGACCGGGGGACTGAAGCTTTCTTT

j_call: TRBJ2-1
d_call: TRBD2
v_call: TRBV20-1
clone_size: .
cdr3_aa: CSAREGLAGVRSYNEQFF
cdr3_nt: TGCAGTGCTAGGGAGGGACTAGCGGGAGTCCGGTCCTACAATGAGCAGTTCTTC

j_call: TRBJ2-7
d_call: .
v_call: TRBV20-1
clone_size: .
cdr3_aa: CSASSREEQYF
cdr3_nt: TGCAGTGCTAGCTCCCGGGAAGAGCAGTACTTC

j_call: TRBJ2-5
d_call: .
v_call: TRBV5-1
clone_size: .
cdr3_aa: CASSHRGEGETQYF
cdr3_nt: TGCGCCAGCAGCCACCGAGGGGAAGGAGAGACCCAGTACTTC

j_call: TRBJ1-1
d_call: TRBD1
v_call: TRBV12-3/TRBV12-4
clone_size: .
cdr3_aa: CASSLYRGQGTEAFF
cdr3_nt: TGTGCCAGCAGTTTATACAGGGGGCAAGGGACTGAAGCTTTCTTT

j_call: TRBJ1-1
d_call: .
v_call: TRBV3-1
clone_size: .
cdr3_aa: CASSQVRTRETEAFF
cdr3_nt: TGTGCCAGCAGCCAAGTTCGGACTCGGGAAACTGAAGCTTTCTTT

j_call: TRBJ2-5
d_call: TRBD2
v_call: TRBV12-3/TRBV12-4
clone_size: .
cdr3_aa: CASSYSGGGPQYF
cdr3_nt: TGTGCCAGCAGTTATAGCGGGGGAGGGCCCCAGTACTTC

j_call: TRBJ2-4
d_call: TRBD2
v_call: TRBV11-2
clone_size: .
cdr3_aa: CASSSVLAGGLAKNIQYF
cdr3_nt: TGTGCCAGCAGCTCTGTACTAGCGGGAGGTCTGGCCAAAAACATTCAGTACTTC

j_call: TRBJ2-3
d_call: .
v_call: TRBV12-3/TRBV12-4
clone_size: many
cdr3_aa: CASSLNLALIRTDTQYF
cdr3_nt: TGTGCCAGCAGTTTAAACCTAGCCCTCATAAGGACAGATACGCAGTATTTT

j_call: TRBJ1-5
d_call: .
v_call: TRBV7-9
clone_size: .
cdr3_aa: CASSQEQGSQPQHF
cdr3_nt: TGTGCCAGCAGCCAAGAACAGGGTAGTCAGCCCCAGCATTTT

j_call: TRBJ2-3
d_call: .
v_call: TRBV7-8
clone_size: .
cdr3_aa: CASSLGGLGKGTHTDTQYF
cdr3_nt: TGTGCCAGCAGCTTAGGAGGTTTAGGGAAGGGGACCCACACAGATACGCAGTATTTT

j_call: TRBJ2-6
d_call: .
v_call: TRBV20-1
clone_size: .
cdr3_aa: CSARDSGANVLTF
cdr3_nt: TGCAGTGCACGGGACTCTGGGGCCAACGTCCTGACTTTC